A single sample gave rise to the 26 T cell receptor beta chains below, sequenced in a study of blood T cell repertoires in COVID-19. Sequenced by immunoSEQ multiplex PCR; TCRdb stores in-frame clones only, minus some. The sample records 500,000 to 600,000 clones, roughly nine tenths being singletons. Sequencing was done on a sample of peripheral blood. The receptors derive from a woman in her forties or fifties with COVID-19, enrolled during active disease.

V gene TRBV28 combines with J gene TRBJ1-6, with D perhaps TRBD1 (5 bases). The V gene's germline CDR1 is MDHEN and CDR2 SYDVKM. This CDR3 contains 14 residues. Trimming left V 9 bases short and J 11 bases short, with 20 bases between. The CDR3 here is CASRKSRGGAPLHF. The CDR3 DNA reads TGTGCCAGTCGTAAGTCGCGCGGAGGGGCACCCCTCCACTTT.

This chain joins TRBV27 and TRBJ1-6; the match to TRBD1 covers 7 bases. CDR1 is MNHEY, CDR2 SMNVEV, per germline (reference sequence). V lost 6 bases to trimming and J lost 5 bases; unmatched junction nucleotides: 13. The CDR3 covers 17 residues. The CDR3 nucleotides are TGTGCCAGCAGCCACCCCAGGGGGTTAGGCGATAATTCACCCCTCCACTTT. It translates to CASSHPRGLGDNSPLHF.

This clone was seen a few times. CDR3 sequence: CASSLIILGSRGYTF. As DNA, the CDR3 is TGTGCCAGCAGCTTGATCATCCTGGGTTCGCGGGGCTACACCTTC. This sequence joins TRBV5-6 and TRBJ1-2; no firm D call. CDR3 length equals 15 residues. The V gene lost 1 base and the J gene lost 8 bases, with 18 bases spanning the gap. Germline values: CDR1 SGHDT, CDR2 YYEEEE.

J is TRBJ1-2 and V is TRBV7-9, with D perhaps TRBD1 (5 bases). The CDR3 extends over 12 amino acids. The germline CDR1 and CDR2 sequences are SEHNR and FQNEAQ (reference sequence). Trimming shortened V by 1 base and J by 5 bases, and 5 bases separated the two germline ends. The CDR3 region has the DNA TGTGCCAGCAGCTTAGAGGGGTATGGCTACACCTTC. Translated: CASSLEGYGYTF.

The chain has TRBV18 and TRBJ2-7, with D unclear. Germline loops: CDR1 KGHSH, CDR2 LQKENI. Trimming cost V 4 bases and J 5 bases, with 15 bases left between them. This CDR3 contains 14 residues. CDR3 residues: CASSRSAGEDEQYF. For the CDR3, the DNA is TGTGCCAGCTCACGATCTGCAGGCGAAGACGAGCAGTACTTC. Variable domain in full (rest from reference TRBV18 and TRBJ2-7): NAGVMQNPRHLVRRRGQEARLRCSPMKGHSHVYWYRQLPEEGLKFMVYLQKENIIDESGMPKERFSAEFPKEGPSILRIQQVVRGDSAAYFCASSRSAGEDEQYFGPGTRLTVT.

The V call is TRBV9, the J call TRBJ2-6, with 7 bases fitting TRBD2. V lost 0 bases and J lost 2; bases outside the gene matches: 2. The CDR3 has 16 residues. Germline V gene lookup returns CDR1 SGDLS and CDR2 YYNGEE. Written as DNA, the CDR3 is TGTGCCAGCAGCGTAGGGCTAGCGGCTGGGGCCAACGTCCTGACTTTC. The encoded protein is CASSVGLAAGANVLTF.

The rearrangement uses TRBV5-1 and TRBJ1-1; 7 positions match TRBD1. V gave up 0 bases and J gave up 2 bases; unmatched junction bases: 10. Germline V gives CDR1 SGHRS, CDR2 YFSETQ. The CDR3 runs 17 residues. Written as DNA, the CDR3 is TGCGCCAGCAGCTTGGAAGCGATTCGGGACAGAAACACTGAAGCTTTCTTT. Protein: CASSLEAIRDRNTEAFF.

This clone was found a few times. This sequence joins TRBV30 and TRBJ1-1, with unresolved D. The V gene lost 0 bases and the J gene lost 5 bases, with 10 bases spanning the gap. CDR1 and CDR2 from the germline V gene are GTSNPN and SVGIG (reference sequence). This CDR3 comprises 13 residues. The CDR3, as DNA: TGTGCCTGGAGTGTACAAGAGGAGACTGAAGCTTTCTTT. This sequence encodes CAWSVQEETEAFF.

This chain links TRBV5-6 with TRBJ2-5, with D possibly being TRBD2 (6 bases). Germline CDR1 SGHDT, CDR2 YYEEEE. Trimming cost V 0 bases and J 5 bases, with 14 bases left between them. This CDR3 has 15 amino acids. CDR3 coding DNA: TGTGCCAGCAGCTTGGTGGGAGGCCAAGGGGAGACCCAGTACTTC. This gives the protein CASSLVGGQGETQYF.

The gene calls are TRBV6-5 and TRBJ1-4, with D tentatively TRBD1 (6 bases). The CDR3 runs to 15 residues. Per germline, CDR1 MNHEY and CDR2 SVGAGI. The V and J ends lost 6 bases and 5 bases respectively, with 16 bases between them. CDR3 sequence reads: CASRMPGQGNEKLFF. The CDR3 DNA sequence: TGTGCCAGCAGGATGCCGGGACAAGGAAATGAAAAACTGTTTTTT.

This chain links TRBV5-4 with TRBJ2-1, with 11 bases identical to TRBD2. Germline trimming cut 0 bases from V and 2 bases from J; bases unmatched to any gene: 1. This CDR3 contains 16 residues. Germline CDR1 SGHNT, CDR2 YYREEE (reference sequence). CDR3 residues: CASSLASGRTYNEQFF. Here the CDR3 DNA reads TGTGCCAGCAGCTTGGCTAGCGGGAGGACCTACAATGAGCAGTTCTTC.

This chain uses TRBV5-4 with TRBJ1-1; D is possibly TRBD1 (5 bases). Germline loops: CDR1 SGHNT, CDR2 YYREEE (reference sequence). CDR3 length: 14 residues. Trimming shortened V by 2 bases and J by 5 bases, and 13 bases separated the two germline ends. Here the CDR3 reads CASSFRGAGTEAFF. The CDR3 DNA reads TGTGCCAGCAGCTTTAGGGGCGCAGGGACTGAAGCTTTCTTT. Based on the CDR3 plus reference TRBV5-4 and TRBJ1-1, the full variable domain is ETGVTQSPTHLIKTRGQQVTLRCSSQSGHNTVSWYQQALGQGPQFIFQYYREEENGRGNFPPRFSGLQFPNYSSELNVNALELDDSALYLCASSFRGAGTEAFFGQGTRLTVV.

This clone was found once. This rearrangement joins TRBV24-1 to TRBJ1-1, with 7 bases identical to TRBD1. J lost 2 bases, V lost 2 bases, and 10 bases had no gene match. There are 17 residues in the CDR3. Looked up from germline, CDR1 is KGHDR and CDR2 is SFDVKD. CDR3 amino acids: CATSDSPQGTHNTEAFF. CDR3 coding DNA: TGTGCCACCAGTGATTCGCCACAGGGGACTCATAACACTGAAGCTTTCTTT.

The chain is built from TRBV28 and TRBJ2-3; 10 bases line up with TRBD1. Germline V gene sequence: CDR1 MDHEN, CDR2 SYDVKM. V trimming: 7 bases; J trimming: 4 bases; junction bases outside the gene matches: 20. This CDR3 has 19 residues. This chain's CDR3 is CASILGTGALAGLADTQYF. As DNA, the CDR3 is TGTGCCAGCATACTAGGGACAGGGGCATTAGCGGGGCTGGCAGATACGCAGTATTTT.

The rearrangement uses TRBV30 and TRBJ2-2; D may be TRBD1 (6 bases). CDR3 length: 14 amino acids. The V and J ends lost 8 bases and 2 bases respectively, with 15 bases between them. CDR1 is GTSNPN, CDR2 SVGIG, per germline (reference sequence). DNA for the CDR3: TGTGCCCGGGGCTGGGGACACAACACCGGGGAGCTGTTTTTT. Translation gives CARGWGHNTGELFF.

The V gene is TRBV5-4, the J gene TRBJ2-7; 8 bases align to TRBD2. The CDR3 loop spans 16 amino acids. Germline V gene sequence: CDR1 SGHNT, CDR2 YYREEE (reference sequence). With 5 bases clipped from V and 0 bases from J, the junction kept 10 bases outside the gene matches. CDR3 region: CASSYNGGATSYEQYF. CDR3 DNA: TGTGCCAGCAGTTACAACGGGGGGGCGACCTCCTACGAGCAGTACTTC.

The chain is built from TRBV4-1 and TRBJ2-7; TRBD1 aligns across 8 bases. This CDR3 comprises 13 residues. Germline values: CDR1 MGHRA, CDR2 YSYEKL. V was clipped by 5 bases and J by 4 bases; unmatched bases: 4. In DNA form, the CDR3 reads TGCGCCAGCAGCTCAGGACAGGGATACGAGCAGTACTTC. Protein sequence: CASSSGQGYEQYF.

This chain uses TRBV5-1 with TRBJ1-2, with 9 positions matching TRBD1. J lost 5 bases, V lost 0 bases, and 5 bases had no gene match. The CDR3 is 15 amino acids. Germline lookup yields CDR1 SGHRS and CDR2 YFSETQ. The CDR3 protein is CASSLGQGVDYGYTF. CDR3 sequence (DNA): TGCGCCAGCAGCTTGGGACAGGGGGTAGATTATGGCTACACCTTC.

This chain connects TRBV11-2 to TRBJ2-1, with TRBD2 matching over 7 bases. Germline V gives CDR1 SGHAT, CDR2 FQNNGV. The CDR3 contains 14 residues. The V segment lost 2 bases and the J segment 7 bases; nucleotides outside the gene matches: 5. This chain's CDR3 is CASSLRGVINEQFF. Written as DNA, the CDR3 is TGTGCCAGCAGCTTACGGGGGGTGATAAATGAGCAGTTCTTC.

This rearrangement joins TRBV15 to TRBJ2-7; TRBD2 agrees at 7 bases. V was clipped by 1 base and J by 2 bases; unmatched bases: 11. Germline V CDR1 and CDR2: LNHNV, YYDKDF (reference sequence). The CDR3 is 17 amino acids. This CDR3 is CATSRGVREGTPYEQYF. The CDR3 nucleotides read TGTGCCACCAGCAGAGGGGTCAGGGAGGGGACCCCCTACGAGCAGTACTTC.

The chain couples TRBV5-1 to TRBJ2-6; tentative D call: TRBD1 (5 bases). CDR1 is SGHRS and CDR2 is YFSETQ in the germline V gene. This CDR3 comprises 18 residues. Trimming took 2 bases from V and 2 from J, leaving 17 bases between them. The CDR3 region has the DNA TGCGCCAGCAGCTTCCCGACAGCCCCTGGGCCTGGGGCCAACGTCCTGACTTTC. Protein: CASSFPTAPGPGANVLTF.

The V and J genes are TRBV11-3 and TRBJ2-1, with D possibly being TRBD1 (5 bases). Germline CDR1 is SGHNT and CDR2 is YENEEA. V was cut by 2 bases and J by 6 bases, with 20 bases left in between. CDR3 length equals 17 residues. CDR3 amino acids: CASSLTVGTGPGNEQFF. The CDR3 bases are TGTGCCAGCAGCTTAACCGTCGGAACAGGTCCTGGCAATGAGCAGTTCTTC.

This clone appeared once. This chain links TRBV18 with TRBJ2-1, with D possibly TRBD1 on 5 matching bases. The length of the CDR3 is 13 residues. The V end was cut by 4 bases, the J end by 7 bases, with 11 bases between. Germline CDR1 reads KGHSH; CDR2 reads LQKENI. The CDR3 sequence: CASSLTRENEQFF. Written as DNA, the CDR3 is TGTGCCAGCTCACTAACCAGGGAAAATGAGCAGTTCTTC.

As DNA, the CDR3 is TGTGCCACCAGCGGAGGGCGGCCTTATGGCTACACCTTC. It specifies CATSGGRPYGYTF. The rearrangement links TRBV24-1 to TRBJ1-2, with D unresolved. Germline CDR1 is KGHDR and CDR2 is SFDVKD. V lost 7 bases and J lost 5, with 13 bases in between. CDR3 length: 13 residues.

This chain uses TRBV29-1 with TRBJ2-1; 7 nucleotides match TRBD1. Germline assignment: CDR1 SQVTM and CDR2 ANQGSEA. This CDR3 comprises 13 residues. The V segment lost 6 bases and the J segment 6 bases; nucleotides outside the gene matches: 8. This chain's CDR3 is CSVDRAGGNEQFF. CDR3 DNA: TGCAGCGTCGACAGGGCCGGCGGCAATGAGCAGTTCTTC.

The rearrangement joins TRBV6-6 to TRBJ1-3; 9 nucleotides line up with TRBD1. The junction had 6 bases not matched to a gene; V was cut back by 5 bases and J by 4 bases. CDR1 is MNHNY and CDR2 is SVGAGI in the germline V gene (reference sequence). CDR3 length equals 15 residues. The CDR3 DNA sequence: TGTGCCAGCAGTCGGCGGACAGGGGAAGGAAACACCATATATTTT. This sequence encodes CASSRRTGEGNTIYF.